Sequencing of this T cell receptor beta chain was carried out in a study of shared clonotypes between healthy human individuals. Study results and limitations: In this cohort, only blood was sampled, and tissue repertoires likely differ.

On this clone: Its specificity is not known.

Replicate PCRs for unsorted PBMC used 300 ng DNA (about 30,000 T cell genomes). Assay: immunoSEQ multiplex PCR; the TCRdb copy retains only in-frame clones and omits some. The sample lists about 490,000 clones, 79% occurring once. The CDR3 covers 13 residues. Looked up from germline, CDR1 is SQVTM and CDR2 is ANQGSEA. V was clipped by 2 bases and J by 4 bases, with 11 bases between them. The rearrangement uses TRBV29-1 and TRBJ1-1, with D perhaps matching TRBD1 (6 bases). The sample was PBMCs. The TCR comes from a woman between 35 and 50 years old in good health. Some clones in this sample may be carry-over from other donors' samples. The CDR3 loop is CSVEWTVSTEAFF. CDR3 nucleotides: TGCAGCGTTGAATGGACAGTGAGCACTGAAGCTTTCTTT. Filled out from reference TRBV29-1 and TRBJ1-1, the complete variable domain reads SAVISQKPSRDICQRGTSLTIQCQVDSQVTMMFWYRQQPGQSLTLIATANQGSEATYESGFVIDKFPISRPNLTFSTLTVSNMSPEDSSIYLCSVEWTVSTEAFFGQGTRLTVV.